Shown below are 16 T cell receptor beta chains from a single sample sequenced in a study of T cell repertoires in cytomegalovirus infection. A single record per CDR3 protein comes from TCRdb applying MiXCR to the reads. The sample shows about 920,000 distinct CDR3 sequences, 31% of them seen only once. The antigens these receptors bind are not known. The starting material was cultured CD8+ T cells from PBMCs, obtained from culture after CMV antigen stimulation. The receptors come from a human donor in good health (CMV status not recorded). Some clones in this sample may be carry-over from other donors' samples.

The CDR3 sequence: CASSPTPNQPQHF. The CDR3 coding sequence is TGTGCCAGCAGCCCCACTCCAAATCAGCCCCAGCATTTT. The V gene is TRBV7-4, the J gene TRBJ1-5; D remains ambiguous. Germline V gene lookup returns CDR1 SGHVT and CDR2 SQSDAQ. Between the trimmed V and J ends, which lost 5 bases and 4 bases, there was a span of 9 bases. CDR3 length: 13 residues.

In its sample, this clonotype was seen a few times. The gene calls are TRBV6-1 and TRBJ2-3; 11 positions match TRBD2. Germline V gene lookup returns CDR1 MNHNS and CDR2 SASEGT. With V trimmed by 0 bases and J by 0 bases, 8 bases remained unmatched. The CDR3 loop spans 19 amino acids. The DNA for the CDR3 is TGTGCCAGCAGTGAAGCGCTACTAGCGGGGGTCTCTAGCACAGATACGCAGTATTTT. Its translation is CASSEALLAGVSSTDTQYF.

To note about this clonotype: One junction end disagrees with the germline gene, perhaps due to a read error. The V call is TRBV6-1, the J call TRBJ1-2; tentative D call: TRBD1 (5 bases). The germline V gene has CDR1 MNHNS and CDR2 SASEGT. This CDR3 has 16 residues. The DNA for the CDR3 is TGTGCCAGCAGTGAAGCAAGGGGTAGGACCTCGCGGGGCTGCACCTTC. Its protein is CASSEARGRTSRGCTF.

This clonotype was counted a single time. The gene calls are TRBV7-6 and TRBJ2-5, with 13 bases fitting TRBD2. Trimming took 2 bases from V and 5 from J; bases not matched to a gene: 11. The germline gives CDR1 SGHVS, CDR2 FNYEAQ. CDR3 size: 18 residues. In DNA form, the CDR3 reads TGTGCCAGCAGCTTATGGACTAGCGGGGGAGACCGAGGGGAGACCCAGTACTTC. Its translation is CASSLWTSGGDRGETQYF.

The table lists this clonotype with a few counts. This chain links TRBV27 with TRBJ1-1; D is uncertain. V was clipped by 7 bases and J by 6 bases, with 12 bases between them. CDR1 MNHEY and CDR2 SMNVEV come from the germline V gene (reference sequence). The CDR3 covers 12 residues. The CDR3 loop reads CASKNQVAEAFF. CDR3 DNA: TGTGCCAGCAAAAACCAGGTAGCTGAAGCTTTCTTT.

This clonotype has more than one count but fewer than ten. The chain employs TRBV6-2 or TRBV6-3 and TRBJ2-1; TRBD1 matches 8 bases. Germline V gives CDR1 MNHEY, CDR2 SVGEGT. This CDR3 spans 14 amino acids. J was trimmed by 8 bases and V by 10 bases; bases with no gene match: 13. The CDR3 region has the DNA TGTGCCAATACCCAGCGGACAGGGTGGCATGAGCAGTTCTTC. It specifies CANTQRTGWHEQFF.

The rearrangement links TRBV6-5 to TRBJ1-2, with D uncertain. Germline V CDR1 and CDR2: MNHEY, SVGAGI. This CDR3 contains 14 residues. The ends were cut back, 0 bases at V and 4 bases at J, with 9 bases in the middle. Here the CDR3 DNA reads TGTGCCAGCAGTTACTCAGCGGCATTCTATGGCTACACCTTC. Translated: CASSYSAAFYGYTF.

The chain couples TRBV5-1 to TRBJ1-1; D ambiguous. The length of the CDR3 is 11 residues. CDR1 is SGHRS, CDR2 YFSETQ, per germline. V lost 9 bases and J lost 5, with 11 bases in between. CDR3 region: CATIDGTEAFF. Written as DNA, the CDR3 is TGCGCCACGATTGATGGGACTGAAGCTTTCTTT. Together with reference TRBV5-1 and TRBJ1-1, the CDR3 gives the full variable domain: KAGVTQTPRYLIKTRGQQVTLSCSPISGHRSVSWYQQTPGQGLQFLFEYFSETQRNKGNFPGRFSGRQFSNSRSEMNVSTLELGDSALYLCATIDGTEAFFGQGTRLTVV.

The CDR3 DNA is TGTGCCAGCAGTTTCTTACAGGGGTCTGGCTACACCTTC. Protein: CASSFLQGSGYTF. The rearrangement joins TRBV27 to TRBJ1-2; 7 positions match TRBD1. Germline CDR1 MNHEY, CDR2 SMNVEV (reference sequence). V dropped 3 bases and J dropped 7; count of bases not matched to a gene: 5. The CDR3 is 13 amino acids.

This clonotype has just a few counts. This chain uses TRBV7-6 with TRBJ2-7; D is unresolved. This CDR3 is 12 amino acids long. With 2 bases removed from V and 4 bases from J, the gap between germline ends came to 6 bases. In germline, CDR1 is SGHVS, CDR2 FNYEAQ. CDR3 nucleotide sequence: TGTGCCAGCAGCTTATATGTATACGAGCAGTACGTC. Its protein is CASSLYVYEQYV.

The V gene is TRBV7-3, the J gene TRBJ2-5, with D tentatively TRBD2 (6 bases). Looked up from germline, CDR1 is SGHTA and CDR2 is FQGTGA. CDR3 length: 16 residues. Trimming cost V 1 base and J 2 bases, with 14 bases left between them. CDR3 sequence: CASSLKGGVPQETQYF. The CDR3 nucleotides are TGTGCCAGCAGCTTAAAGGGCGGGGTACCGCAAGAGACCCAGTACTTC.

This clonotype was detected a few times. The chain has TRBV6-2 or TRBV6-3 and TRBJ2-1; D call uncertain. This CDR3 is built from 14 residues. The V and J ends lost 1 base and 7 bases respectively, with 11 bases between them. Germline V gene sequence: CDR1 MNHEY, CDR2 SVGEGT. CDR3 bases: TGTGCCAGCAGTTACTATGGGCCGCAAAATGAGCAGTTCTTC. Translated, it gives CASSYYGPQNEQFF.

With respect to this clonotype: The junction departs from the called germline gene at one end, perhaps through a read error. V gene TRBV20-1 combines with J gene TRBJ1-2; D possibly corresponds to TRBD1 (6 bases). The germline V gene has CDR1 DFQATT and CDR2 SNEGSKA (reference sequence). The CDR3 is 14 residues long. DNA for the CDR3: TGCAGTGCTTCTAACTGGGACACCGGCTATGACTACACCTTC. As protein: CSASNWDTGYDYTF.

As to this clonotype: An end of the junction differs from the germline gene, which may be a read error. The chain employs TRBV6-6 and TRBJ2-1; 10 bases fit TRBD1. The germline CDR1 and CDR2 sequences are MNHNY and SVGAGI (reference sequence). The CDR3 is 11 amino acids. CDR3 bases: TGTGCCAGCGATGACAGGGGGCATTTCGTCTTC. Translating it yields CASDDRGHFVF.

In DNA, the CDR3 is TGCGCCAGCAGCCAAGACAGGACAGGTCAAGAGACCCAGTACTTC. Amino acids: CASSQDRTGQETQYF. This chain uses TRBV4-1 with TRBJ2-5; the match to TRBD1 covers 7 bases. Germline V gives CDR1 MGHRA, CDR2 YSYEKL. CDR3 size: 15 residues. V lost 0 bases and J lost 2; bases outside the gene matches: 3.

Here the CDR3 DNA reads TGCGCCAGCAGCCAGGTTCAGAGTTATCAGCCCCAGCATTTT. This encodes CASSQVQSYQPQHF. V usage is TRBV4-1 and J usage is TRBJ1-5; the D is unclear. The V end lost 3 bases, the J end lost 5 bases, and 11 bases lay between the germline ends. The germline gives CDR1 MGHRA, CDR2 YSYEKL. The CDR3 extends over 14 amino acids.